These T cell receptor beta chains were read from a single sample in a study of shared clonotypes between healthy human individuals. Produced via immunoSEQ multiplex PCR; TCRdb's table is partial and in-frame only. The sample consists of fewer than 3 million clones, under 95% of them appearing once. The sequencing sample was made of naive CD4+ T cells from PBMCs. Receptors were obtained from a man aged 18 to 35 in good health. Some clones in this sample may be carry-over from other donors' samples. CDR3s include the opening cysteine and the closing phenylalanine or tryptophan. The size entry is marked missing in some rows and otherwise reads once, few, many or a size class.

. TRBJ2-3 TRBV28 CASRTALGEGLVDTQYF
. TRBJ1-1 TRBV5-5 CASSLARGLDTEAFF
. TRBJ2-7 TRBV27 CASSLSSGPYEQYF
. TRBJ1-2 TRBV28 CASSTSPNYGYTF
. TRBJ1-5 TRBV6-5 CASSYDRRVGPQHF
. TRBJ2-2 TRBV7-3 CASSLIIGLAGGKANTGELFF
. TRBJ1-4 TRBV6-1 CASSDPPGTAGSNEKLFF
. TRBJ1-3 TRBV2 CASSPLTGGYSGNTIYF
. TRBJ1-4 TRBV5-1 CASRRGQGSEKLFF
. TRBJ1-2 TRBV7-8 CASSPRDPYGYTF
. TRBJ2-1 TRBV5-1 CASSLGGTGGNEQFF
once TRBJ2-7 TRBV10-2 CASRDYEQYF
. TRBJ1-1 TRBV5-1 CASSTQQYMNTEAFF
. TRBJ1-4 TRBV18 CASSLRQGATNERLFF
. TRBJ2-5 TRBV19 CASSIGTGGQETQYF
. TRBJ2-7 TRBV28 CASREGGSTYEQYF
once TRBJ2-7 TRBV4-1 CASSQPRDKAREQYF